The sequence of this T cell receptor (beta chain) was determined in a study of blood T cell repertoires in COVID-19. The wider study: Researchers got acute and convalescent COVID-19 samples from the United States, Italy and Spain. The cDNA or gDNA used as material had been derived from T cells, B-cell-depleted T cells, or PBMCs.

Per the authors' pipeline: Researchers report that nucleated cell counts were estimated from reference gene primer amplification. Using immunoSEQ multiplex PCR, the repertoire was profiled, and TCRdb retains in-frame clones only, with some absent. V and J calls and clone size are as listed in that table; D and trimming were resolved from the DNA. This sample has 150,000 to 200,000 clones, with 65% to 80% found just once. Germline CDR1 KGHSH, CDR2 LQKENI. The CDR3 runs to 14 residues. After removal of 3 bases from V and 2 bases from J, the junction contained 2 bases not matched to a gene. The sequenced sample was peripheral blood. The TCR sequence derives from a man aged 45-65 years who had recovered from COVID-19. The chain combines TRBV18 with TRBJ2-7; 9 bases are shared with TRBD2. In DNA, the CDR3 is TGTGCCAGCTCACCCTCTAGCGGGGCCTACGAGCAGTACTTC. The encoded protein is CASSPSSGAYEQYF.